Shown below are 4 T cell receptor beta chains from a single sample sequenced in a study of cytotoxic CD8 clonotypes in ibrutinib-treated CLL. TCRdb's table, derived via immunoSEQ multiplex PCR, lists solely in-frame clones and lacks some. The table shows about 120,000 clones, with more than 55% occurring only once. The starting material was PBMCs, obtained after 24 months of ibrutinib treatment. These receptors came from a human donor with chronic lymphocytic leukemia.

This chain joins TRBV19 and TRBJ1-3, with D perhaps matching TRBD1 (6 bases). Germline lookup yields CDR1 LNHDA and CDR2 SQIVND (reference sequence). The CDR3 runs to 18 residues. Trimming left V 3 bases short and J 0 bases short, with 18 bases between. The CDR3 DNA sequence: TGTGCCAGTAGTATGGGGGGGCAGGGCGCCACCTCTGGAAACACCATATATTTT. The encoded protein is CASSMGGQGATSGNTIYF.

The V call is TRBV6-1, the J call TRBJ1-2; D unclear. Trimming left V 3 bases short and J 2 bases short, with 7 bases between. Per germline, CDR1 MNHNS and CDR2 SASEGT. The CDR3 runs to 13 residues. The CDR3: CASSERENYGYTF. DNA for the CDR3: TGTGCCAGCAGTGAGAGGGAAAACTATGGCTACACCTTC.

V is TRBV5-4 and J is TRBJ1-1, with D maybe TRBD1 (6 bases). The CDR3 consists of 15 residues. Germline CDR1 reads SGHNT; CDR2 reads YYREEE (reference sequence). The germline V and J ends were trimmed by 5 bases and 1 base, with 15 bases remaining between them. The CDR3 spells CASSLLGGRNTEAFF. The CDR3 nucleotides are TGTGCCAGCAGTCTCCTCGGGGGCCGGAACACTGAAGCTTTCTTT.

This clone was counted between two and nine times. The chain recombines TRBV6-1 with TRBJ2-3; possibly TRBD1 or TRBD2 for D (6 bases each). The V gene lost 8 bases and the J gene lost 4 bases, with 13 bases spanning the gap. The CDR3 totals 13 residues. Looked up from germline, CDR1 is MNHNS and CDR2 is SASEGT. The CDR3 region has the DNA TGTGCCAGCCGCGGGACACTTCCAGATACGCAGTATTTT. Translated: CASRGTLPDTQYF.